This T cell receptor (beta chain) was documented in a study of control samples from healthy donors and cancer patients. Using immunoSEQ multiplex PCR, the repertoire was profiled, and TCRdb retains in-frame clones only, with some absent. The sample lists about 140,000 clones, about 89% occurring once. Germline CDR1 and CDR2: SGHRS and YFSETQ. V shed 4 bases and J 4 bases; nucleotides not matched to a gene: 4. The CDR3 runs 14 residues. Input material: blood. The sequence was collected from a man aged 18 to 30 in good health. The chain uses TRBV5-1 and TRBJ1-3; TRBD1 matches 8 bases. The CDR3 loop reads CASSATGEGNTIYF. CDR3 bases: TGCGCCAGCAGCGCGACAGGGGAAGGAAACACCATATATTTT. Variable domain in full (rest from reference TRBV5-1 and TRBJ1-3): KAGVTQTPRYLIKTRGQQVTLSCSPISGHRSVSWYQQTPGQGLQFLFEYFSETQRNKGNFPGRFSGRQFSNSRSEMNVSTLELGDSALYLCASSATGEGNTIYFGEGSWLTVV.